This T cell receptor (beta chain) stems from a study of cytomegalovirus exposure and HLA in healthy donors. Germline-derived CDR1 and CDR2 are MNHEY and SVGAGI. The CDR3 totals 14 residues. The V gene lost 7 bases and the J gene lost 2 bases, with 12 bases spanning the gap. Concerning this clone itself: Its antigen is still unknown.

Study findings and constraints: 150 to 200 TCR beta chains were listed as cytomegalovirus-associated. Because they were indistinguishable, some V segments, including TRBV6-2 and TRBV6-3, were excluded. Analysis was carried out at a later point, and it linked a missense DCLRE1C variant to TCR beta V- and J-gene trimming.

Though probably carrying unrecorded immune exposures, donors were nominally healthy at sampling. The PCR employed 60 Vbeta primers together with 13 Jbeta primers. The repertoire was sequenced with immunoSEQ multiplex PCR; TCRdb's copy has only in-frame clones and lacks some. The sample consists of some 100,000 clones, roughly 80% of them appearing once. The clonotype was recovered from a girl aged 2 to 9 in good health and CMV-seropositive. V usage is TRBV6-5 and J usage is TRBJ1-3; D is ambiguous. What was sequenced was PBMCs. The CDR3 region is CASTRGSAGNTIYF. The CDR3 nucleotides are TGTGCCAGCACTCGGGGTTCAGCTGGAAACACCATATATTTT.